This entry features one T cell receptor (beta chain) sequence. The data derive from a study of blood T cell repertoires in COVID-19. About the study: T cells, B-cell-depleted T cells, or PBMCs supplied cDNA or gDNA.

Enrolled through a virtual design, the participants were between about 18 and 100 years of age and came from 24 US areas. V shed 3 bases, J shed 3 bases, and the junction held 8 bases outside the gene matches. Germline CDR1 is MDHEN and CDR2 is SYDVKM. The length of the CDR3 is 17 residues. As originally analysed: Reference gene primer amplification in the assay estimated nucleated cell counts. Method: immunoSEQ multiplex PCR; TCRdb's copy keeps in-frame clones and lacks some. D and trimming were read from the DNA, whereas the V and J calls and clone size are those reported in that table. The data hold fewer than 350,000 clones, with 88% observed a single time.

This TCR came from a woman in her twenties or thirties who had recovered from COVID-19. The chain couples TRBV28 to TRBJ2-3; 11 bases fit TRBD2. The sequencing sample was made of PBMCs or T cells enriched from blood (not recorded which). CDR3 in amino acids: CASSFLRVAGGTDTQYF. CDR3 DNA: TGTGCCAGCAGTTTCCTCAGGGTAGCGGGAGGGACAGATACGCAGTATTTT.